This T cell receptor (beta chain) is from a study of cytomegalovirus exposure and HLA in healthy donors. On this clone: Its antigen is currently unknown.

Whole-study results and caveats: The productive fraction for most TCR beta V segments was about 90% or about 30% in an earlier analysis.

The PCR used 60 Vbeta and 13 Jbeta primers. Clones were read by immunoSEQ multiplex PCR, and TCRdb kept only the in-frame ones, dropping some. The sample has about 78,000 clones; around 58% are singletons. The germline V and J ends were trimmed by 3 bases and 5 bases, with 13 bases remaining between them. The CDR3 has 14 residues. Germline assignment: CDR1 SNHLY and CDR2 FYNNEI. The chain has TRBV2 and TRBJ2-5; D possibly corresponds to TRBD1 (6 bases). Sequencing used PBMCs. The source is a man younger than 45 in good health and CMV-seropositive. The CDR3 DNA sequence: TGTGCCAGCAGTGATGACAGGTCCCCCGAGACCCAGTACTTC. Encoded protein: CASSDDRSPETQYF.